This entry describes one TCR beta chain. Its antigen remains unknown. This sample is drawn from a study of OX40 agonist ivuxolimab in advanced cancers. Background on the study: Across the patients, intravenous ivuxolimab was delivered every 2 weeks at 0.01 to 10 mg/kg. Three patients had partial responses: one hepatocellular carcinoma, two cutaneous melanoma.

Study-wide findings and caveats: Averaging showed that CD8+ T cells had more expanded clones than CD4+ did.

Patients had blood sampled at baseline and again on cycle 4 day 1 and cycle 7 day 1. The CDR3 is 16 amino acids. CDR1 and CDR2 from the germline V gene are LNHDA and SQIVND (reference sequence). Between the trimmed V and J ends, which lost 6 bases and 0 bases, there was a span of 15 bases. The protocol was immunoSEQ multiplex PCR, while the TCRdb copy is restricted to in-frame clones and leaves out a portion. Found here are 98,000 or so clones, roughly 94% of them singletons; the top ten hold approximately 0.2%. V is TRBV19 and J is TRBJ2-4; weak D call: TRBD1 (6 bases). This specimen consisted of CD4+ or CD8+ T cells sorted from blood, obtained in a trial of the OX40 agonist ivuxolimab. The sequence was obtained from an adult with an advanced solid tumor such as melanoma, head and neck, liver or kidney cancer. CDR3 sequence: CASRGNPQGAKNIQYF. The CDR3 nucleotides are TGTGCCAGTAGGGGGAATCCACAGGGAGCCAAAAACATTCAGTACTTC.